The entry below describes one TCR beta chain. The sample is drawn from a study of immune evolution from preneoplasia to lung adenocarcinoma. H&E slides confirmed each diagnosis, reviewed by two pathologists independently. Assay used: immunoSEQ multiplex PCR; TCRdb lists only in-frame clones, some missing. The sample has thousands of clones, 84% seen once. CDR1 is PRHDT, CDR2 FYEKMQ, per germline (reference sequence). The CDR3 has 14 amino acids. V shed 0 bases and J shed 1 base, with 6 bases lying between them. The sequencing input was FFPE lung adenocarcinoma in situ tissue. This chain uses TRBV13 with TRBJ1-1; D remains ambiguous. This sequence was found in a person in their sixties or seventies with lung adenocarcinoma. DNA for the CDR3: TGTGCCAGCAGCTTAGGGTTGGGGAACACTGAAGCTTTCTTT. It is translated as CASSLGLGNTEAFF.